These T cell receptor beta chains were read from a single sample in a study of response to subunit inactivated influenza vaccine. TCRdb re-analysed the RT-PCR reads in MiXCR, keeping a single row per CDR3 protein. The sample consists of 860,000 or so distinct CDR3 sequences, approximately 21% of them appearing once. The sample consisted of PBMCs from blood, taken 4 to 6 days after vaccination. Source of these receptors: a man in his forties or fifties who received an inactivated influenza vaccine. The CDR3 runs from the conserved cysteine through the conserved F or W. D genes are given only for firm matches. Size is omitted from some rows. Given values are once, few, many or a class for expanded clones.

D gene	clone size	V gene	CDR3 length	J gene	CDR3 protein	CDR3 DNA
TRBD1	.	TRBV12-3/TRBV12-4	15	TRBJ1-1	CASRSRTGRATEAFF	TGTGCCAGCAGAAGTAGGACAGGACGAGCCACTGAAGCTTTCTTT
.	few	TRBV11-2	17	TRBJ1-3	CASSLGMRANSGNTIYF	TGTGCCAGCAGCTTAGGGATGCGGGCGAACTCTGGAAACACCATATATTTT
.	.	TRBV14	14	TRBJ2-7	CASSPTWSSYEQYF	TGTGCCAGCAGCCCGACGTGGAGCTCCTACGAGCAGTACTTC
.	.	TRBV9	16	TRBJ1-5	CASSVATWRPRSPQHF	TGTGCCAGCAGCGTAGCTACCTGGAGGCCGAGGAGCCCCCAGCATTTT
.	.	TRBV4-1	15	TRBJ1-4	CASSQDRRVGEKLFF	TGCGCCAGCAGCCAAGATCGGAGGGTGGGGGAAAAACTGTTTTTT
.	.	TRBV20-1	13	TRBJ1-4	CSAREVTNEKLFF	TGCAGTGCTAGGGAAGTAACTAATGAAAAACTGTTTTTT
.	.	TRBV7-8	15	TRBJ2-7	CASRISPTEPYEQYF	TGTGCCAGCAGAATATCCCCGACCGAACCCTACGAGCAGTACTTC
TRBD2	few	TRBV2	17	TRBJ2-1	CASSLSGRASSYNEQFF	TGTGCCAGCAGTCTTAGCGGGAGGGCCAGCTCCTACAATGAGCAGTTCTTC
TRBD2	few	TRBV15	16	TRBJ2-2	CATSRVAGLNTGELFF	TGTGCCACCAGCAGAGTAGCGGGGCTGAACACCGGGGAGCTGTTTTTT
.	.	TRBV28	15	TRBJ2-7	CASSFYGTIAYEQYF	TGTGCCAGCAGTTTTTACGGGACAATTGCCTACGAGCAGTACTTC
TRBD2	few	TRBV7-9	15	TRBJ2-2	CASSFRLAGTGELFF	TGTGCCAGCAGCTTTCGACTAGCGGGAACCGGGGAGCTGTTTTTT
.	few	TRBV28	13	TRBJ2-7	CASSRQPIYEQYF	TGTGCCAGCAGCCGACAGCCTATCTACGAGCAGTACTTC
TRBD2	few	TRBV28	15	TRBJ2-1	CASRSASGTYNEQFF	TGTGCCAGCAGGTCGGCTAGCGGGACTTACAATGAGCAGTTCTTC
.	.	TRBV6-5	12	TRBJ2-5	CASSRGGKTQYF	TGTGCCAGCAGTCGGGGTGGGAAGACCCAGTACTTC
.	many	TRBV5-6	14	TRBJ1-1	CASSLGRTNTEAFF	TGTGCCAGCAGCCTGGGACGGACGAACACTGAAGCTTTCTTT
.	.	TRBV19	17	TRBJ2-2	CASSILAGTRGSGELFF	TGTGCCAGTAGTATATTGGCCGGAACACGGGGATCCGGGGAGCTGTTTTTT
TRBD2	.	TRBV20-1	15	TRBJ2-3	CSANHRLAGADTQYF	TGCAGTGCTAACCATCGACTAGCGGGAGCAGATACGCAGTATTTT
TRBD1	few	TRBV12-3/TRBV12-4	14	TRBJ2-5	CASRYRDSQETQYF	TGTGCCAGCAGATACCGGGACAGCCAAGAGACCCAGTACTTC
.	few	TRBV4-1	13	TRBJ2-3	CASSQVHTDTQYF	TGCGCCAGCAGCCAAGTACATACAGATACGCAGTATTTT
TRBD1	few	TRBV29-1	15	TRBJ1-1	CSVTSSDRGNTEAFF	TGCAGCGTTACTTCGTCGGACAGGGGGAACACTGAAGCTTTCTTT
.	many	TRBV29-1	13	TRBJ2-7	CSVEDGLTYEQYF	TGCAGCGTTGAAGATGGGTTAACCTACGAGCAGTACTTC
TRBD1	few	TRBV15	15	TRBJ2-5	CATSRRDRVQETQYF	TGTGCCACCAGCAGGCGGGACAGGGTACAAGAGACCCAGTACTTC
.	few	TRBV6-5	15	TRBJ2-2	CASSYGQFRTGELFF	TGTGCCAGCAGTTATGGACAGTTTCGCACCGGGGAGCTGTTTTTT
TRBD1	few	TRBV5-1	18	TRBJ2-3	CASSFSPTTGSNTDTQYF	TGCGCCAGCAGCTTTTCGCCGACGACAGGGAGCAACACAGATACGCAGTATTTT
.	few	TRBV5-1	14	TRBJ2-3	CASSPGSSGDTQYF	TGCGCCAGCAGCCCTGGATCTTCCGGAGATACGCAGTATTTT
.	.	TRBV20-1	12	TRBJ2-7	CSATHLLGEQYF	TGCAGTGCTACCCACTTGTTGGGCGAGCAGTACTTC
.	.	TRBV5-1	13	TRBJ2-3	CASSPDVSDTQYF	TGCGCCAGCAGCCCGGACGTATCAGATACGCAGTATTTT
.	few	TRBV19	16	TRBJ2-1	CASSPRLPVGDNEQFF	TGTGCCAGTAGTCCCAGACTGCCCGTCGGGGACAATGAGCAGTTCTTC
TRBD2	.	TRBV27	16	TRBJ2-1	CASSRLAGALKNEQFF	TGTGCCAGCAGCCGACTAGCGGGGGCCCTCAAGAATGAGCAGTTCTTC
TRBD2	few	TRBV29-1	14	TRBJ2-5	CSAFAGEQQETQYF	TGCAGTGCCTTTGCGGGAGAACAACAAGAGACCCAGTACTTC
.	once	TRBV28	15	TRBJ2-1	CASSLWGGRDNEQFF	TGTGCCAGCAGTTTATGGGGGGGGCGAGACAATGAGCAGTTCTTC
.	.	TRBV5-1	14	TRBJ1-4	CASSLTSRNEKLFF	TGCGCCAGCAGCTTGACGAGCAGAAATGAAAAACTGTTTTTT
.	few	TRBV5-1	15	TRBJ2-3	CASSLGVRGTDTQYF	TGCGCCAGCAGCTTGGGGGTGAGGGGCACAGATACGCAGTATTTT
TRBD1	.	TRBV2	13	TRBJ2-5	CASTGQGAETQYF	TGTGCCAGCACCGGACAGGGGGCAGAGACCCAGTACTTC
TRBD2	.	TRBV9	17	TRBJ2-1	CASSIAPRAGGRDEQFF	TGTGCCAGCAGCATTGCTCCCCGAGCGGGAGGGCGGGATGAGCAGTTCTTC
TRBD1	.	TRBV10-3	14	TRBJ1-2	CAISEATGFYGYTF	TGTGCCATCAGTGAGGCGACAGGGTTCTATGGCTACACCTTC
.	many	TRBV7-7	13	TRBJ2-3	CASSSTGRDTQYF	TGTGCTAGCAGTTCAACAGGGAGAGATACGCAGTATTTT
.	once	TRBV9	14	TRBJ2-7	CASSVQGETYEQYF	TGTGCCAGCAGCGTACAGGGAGAAACCTACGAGCAGTACTTC
.	.	TRBV29-1	13	TRBJ1-1	CSAGRGKGTEAFF	TGCAGCGCTGGGAGGGGCAAGGGCACTGAAGCTTTCTTT
TRBD2	few	TRBV3-1	16	TRBJ2-1	CASSPRGLADYNEQFF	TGTGCCAGCAGCCCCCGTGGGCTAGCGGACTACAATGAGCAGTTCTTC
TRBD1	.	TRBV6-2/TRBV6-3	15	TRBJ1-5	CASSYGTGVGQPQHF	TGTGCCAGCAGTTACGGGACAGGGGTCGGCCAGCCCCAGCATTTT
.	few	TRBV28	18	TRBJ1-4	CASSSLAGVGATNEKLFF	TGTGCCAGCAGTTCTTTGGCAGGGGTAGGCGCAACTAATGAAAAACTGTTTTTT
.	.	TRBV7-8	11	TRBJ2-1	CASSLNGEQFF	TGTGCCAGCAGCTTAAATGGTGAGCAGTTCTTC
TRBD2	few	TRBV6-5	16	TRBJ2-1	CASSHPGTSGHNEQFF	TGTGCCAGCAGTCACCCAGGGACTAGCGGACACAATGAGCAGTTCTTC
TRBD2	.	TRBV29-1	14	TRBJ2-1	CSVAIAGRYNEQFF	TGCAGCGTTGCCATAGCGGGACGCTACAATGAGCAGTTCTTC
.	.	TRBV4-1	14	TRBJ2-5	CASSRGRLQETQYF	TGCGCCAGCAGCCGGGGACGGCTTCAAGAGACCCAGTACTTC
.	.	TRBV20-1	10	TRBJ2-7	CSARENEQYF	TGCAGTGCTAGAGAGAACGAGCAGTACTTC
TRBD2	.	TRBV4-1	15	TRBJ2-1	CASSQDRGGYNEQFF	TGCGCCAGCAGCCAAGATCGCGGGGGATACAATGAGCAGTTCTTC
.	.	TRBV3-1	15	TRBJ2-1	CASSRDSSTRHEQFF	TGTGCCAGCAGCCGAGACTCCTCTACCCGGCATGAGCAGTTCTTC
.	many	TRBV29-1	12	TRBJ2-3	CSVDRGTDTQYF	TGCAGCGTTGACAGGGGAACAGATACGCAGTATTTT
TRBD2	many	TRBV12-3/TRBV12-4	20	TRBJ2-7	CASSLTGSGTRDLSSYEQYF	TGTGCCAGCAGTTTAACCGGTTCCGGGACTAGAGATCTTAGCTCCTACGAGCAGTACTTC
.	.	TRBV30	13	TRBJ2-4	CAWSVRGTNIQYF	TGTGCCTGGAGTGTACGAGGGACAAACATTCAGTACTTC
.	.	TRBV20-1	13	TRBJ2-7	CSASADRRGARYF	TGCAGTGCTAGTGCGGACAGGAGGGGCGCTCGGTACTTC
.	.	TRBV20-1	16	TRBJ2-2	CSARDGGRGASGELFF	TGCAGTGCTAGAGATGGTGGCAGGGGTGCGTCCGGGGAGCTGTTTTTT
TRBD1	few	TRBV18	16	TRBJ2-2	CASSLTRDRSTGELFF	TGTGCCAGCTCACTAACCCGGGACAGGAGCACCGGGGAGCTGTTTTTT